This T cell receptor beta chain was identified during a study of blood T cell repertoires in COVID-19 (TCRdb year 2020). Study-wide context: Collaborator samples came from the United States, Italy and Spain and covered acute and convalescent phases of COVID-19. Subjects who had been exposed to COVID-19, were actively infected with it, or had recovered from it provided the deeply sampled blood TCRbeta repertoires that made up the dataset. The samples were drawn from the first 160 participants of the ongoing ImmuneRACE study and from over a thousand subjects provided by 6 global collaborators. Where HLA class I and class II types were available, the types were taken from metadata supplied by the sample provider, not from assay-based typing. Nearly every sample came with metadata listing a de-identified subject ID, COVID-19 status, age in years and sex. The repertoires were released in a freely available public database intended as a resource for research on the immune response to SARS-CoV-2. The prospective study material was composed of cDNA or gDNA derived from T cells, B-cell-depleted T cells, or PBMCs.

On this clone itself: Its antigen is still unknown. The sample holds no much larger clone one base away, and base qualities are not on file.

General conclusions and limits of the study: The quantity of clinical and demographic metadata differed by source and by participant and was supplied without curation.

The immunoSEQ Assay, a bias-controlled multiplex PCR, was used to amplify TCRbeta CDR3 regions from genomic DNA. The paper's processing steps were these. Within the assay, amplification of reference gene primers was used to estimate how many nucleated cells each sample contained. Sequence reads were collapsed and filtered to measure the absolute abundance of every unique TCRbeta CDR3 rearrangement. For each sample, productive Simpson clonality was calculated by taking the square root of Simpson's diversity index across productive rearrangements. TCRdb provides this immuneACCESS table in a form limited to in-frame rearrangements. Some clones are lacking; in checked studies, under half of them reflect an unresolved V gene, and why the rest are absent is not known. The DNA was the basis for D and trimming; V, J and clone size are from that table. Here the sample has 20,000 to 25,000 clones; about nine tenths occur a single time. Jointly, the top ten make up about 12% of the sample.

The V and J ends are trimmed by 3 bases and 3 bases, leaving 6 bases between them. From cysteine to phenylalanine, the CDR3 is 11 amino acids long. The sequence is cut down to CDR3 DNA, 33 bases in frame from base 1. The germline V gene (reference sequence) supplies CDR1 DFQATT and CDR2 SNEGSKA. Collaborating institutions collected whole blood in K2EDTA tubes following their own protocols. For TCRbeta analysis, collaborator samples were shipped as frozen whole blood, as isolated PBMCs, or as DNA extracted from either sample type. Recombination linked TRBV20-1 to TRBJ2-7, with no reliable assignment of the D segment. Sequencing was done on a sample of peripheral blood. The sequence was collected from a woman older than 75 with active or convalescent COVID-19. At the DNA level, the sequence is TGCAGTGCTAGGCCAGGCTACGAGCAGTACTTC. It specifies CSARPGYEQYF.